Below are 20 T cell receptor beta chains sequenced from a single sample in a study of shared T cell receptors in the human thymus. Profiling relied on immunoSEQ multiplex PCR, and the TCRdb table lists in-frame clones only, not all of them. The data contain some 640,000 clones, around 87% of them singletons. These same records also appear under a second study, on human thymus T cells.

The sample taken for sequencing was thymocytes. These receptors originate from a boy younger than two with a congenital heart defect.

The rearrangement links TRBV4-1 to TRBJ2-7; D might be TRBD2 (5 bases). With 1 base removed from V and 3 bases from J, the gap between germline ends came to 16 bases. The CDR3 loop spans 16 amino acids. Germline V lookup: CDR1 MGHRA, CDR2 YSYEKL. CDR3 protein: CASSQVEAIGYYEQYF. Written as DNA, the CDR3 is TGCGCCAGCAGCCAAGTGGAGGCAATCGGCTACTACGAGCAGTACTTC.

The genes are TRBV19 and TRBJ2-7, with TRBD1 identical over 7 bases. This CDR3 has 16 amino acids. In germline, CDR1 is LNHDA, CDR2 SQIVND (reference sequence). The trim removed 4 bases at V and 0 bases at J, leaving 9 bases unmatched. In DNA form, the CDR3 reads TGTGCCAGTAGTAGGTGGTTTTCAGGGGGCTCCTACGAGCAGTACTTC. Encoded protein: CASSRWFSGGSYEQYF.

This clone was detected only a few times. The rearrangement links TRBV4-3 to TRBJ1-1, with a weak D call TRBD1 (5 bases). CDR3 size: 13 residues. Trimming took 4 bases from V and 4 from J, leaving 10 bases between them. The germline V gene encodes CDR1 LGHNA and CDR2 YSLEER. In DNA, the CDR3 is TGCGCCAGCAGCCGTAGGGGTTCCACTGAAGCTTTCTTT. Translation gives CASSRRGSTEAFF.

CDR3 nucleotide sequence: TGTGCCAGCAGTTACGGTGGCCCTAGCACAGATACGCAGTATTTT. It specifies CASSYGGPSTDTQYF. The V call is TRBV6-5, the J call TRBJ2-3; D is undetermined. The CDR3 has 15 amino acids. CDR1 is MNHEY and CDR2 is SVGAGI in the germline V gene. The ends were cut back, 2 bases at V and 0 bases at J, with 9 bases in the middle.

The J gene is TRBJ2-1, the V gene TRBV5-1; 8 nucleotides line up with TRBD1. CDR3 size: 13 residues. Germline assignment: CDR1 SGHRS and CDR2 YFSETQ. Losses at the gene ends were 0 bases for V and 8 bases for J; bases not matched to a gene: 1. CDR3 region: CASSLVQGDEQFF. The CDR3 region has the DNA TGCGCCAGCAGCTTGGTACAGGGGGATGAGCAGTTCTTC.

In the case of this clone: An end of the junction does not agree with germline; a read error may underlie this. This sequence joins TRBV25-1 and TRBJ2-7; possible D gene TRBD2, 6 bases. Germline loops: CDR1 MGHDK, CDR2 SYGVNS. The CDR3 length is 14 residues. CDR3: CASSERRDSYEQCF. CDR3 coding DNA: TGTGCCAGCAGTGAACGCAGGGACTCCTACGAGCAGTGCTTC.

The V gene is TRBV5-1, the J gene TRBJ1-3; 8 bases are shared with TRBD1. Germline V gives CDR1 SGHRS, CDR2 YFSETQ. The CDR3 extends over 18 amino acids. With V trimmed by 3 bases and J by 9 bases, 20 bases remained unmatched. CDR3 loop: CASSSGQASPPDGCTIYF. The CDR3 DNA reads TGCGCCAGCAGCTCGGGACAGGCTTCCCCCCCTGACGGTTGCACCATATATTTT. Variable domain in full (rest from reference TRBV5-1 and TRBJ1-3): KAGVTQTPRYLIKTRGQQVTLSCSPISGHRSVSWYQQTPGQGLQFLFEYFSETQRNKGNFPGRFSGRQFSNSRSEMNVSTLELGDSALYLCASSSGQASPPDGCTIYFGEGSWLTVV.

This chain links TRBV11-2 with TRBJ2-1; 15 bases align to TRBD2. After removal of 0 bases from V and 7 bases from J, the junction contained 7 bases not matched to a gene. The CDR3 runs to 18 residues. Germline CDR1 reads SGHAT; CDR2 reads FQNNGV. Here the CDR3 DNA reads TGTGCCAGCAGCTTAGAAGCCTGGACTAGCGGGAGGGTAAATGAGCAGTTCTTC. Translating it yields CASSLEAWTSGRVNEQFF.

The DNA for the CDR3 is TGTGCCAGCAGCGTAGTGGAGCGGGCACACACAGATACGCAGTATTTT. It encodes CASSVVERAHTDTQYF. The rearrangement joins TRBV9 to TRBJ2-3; a weak D match, TRBD2 (6 bases). This CDR3 comprises 16 residues. V was cut by 0 bases and J by 2 bases, with 13 bases left in between. Germline V lookup: CDR1 SGDLS, CDR2 YYNGEE. The whole variable domain, filled in from reference TRBV9 and TRBJ2-3, reads DSGVTQTPKHLITATGQRVTLRCSPRSGDLSVYWYQQSLDQGLQFLIQYYNGEERAKGNILERFSAQQFPDLHSELNLSSLELGDSALYFCASSVVERAHTDTQYFGPGTRLTVL.

The chain has TRBV12-5 and TRBJ1-1, with 10 bases that match TRBD1. Per germline, CDR1 LGHNT and CDR2 FRNRAP. The CDR3 is 13 residues long. The trim removed 4 bases at V and 9 bases at J, leaving 5 bases unmatched. CDR3 amino acids: CASGSPGQGKAFF. CDR3 coding DNA: TGTGCTAGTGGTTCCCCGGGACAGGGGAAAGCTTTCTTT.

The chain has TRBV30 and TRBJ2-1; D call uncertain. CDR1 and CDR2 (germline): GTSNPN, SVGIG (reference sequence). The CDR3 loop spans 10 amino acids. V was clipped by 4 bases and J by 5 bases, with 3 bases between them. The CDR3 DNA is TGTGCCTGGAAGCACAATGAGCAGTTCTTC. This sequence encodes CAWKHNEQFF.

The rearrangement links TRBV5-5 to TRBJ2-3; perhaps TRBD1 as D (6 bases). CDR1 is SGHKS and CDR2 is YYEKEE in the germline V gene (reference sequence). The V end was cut by 0 bases, the J end by 2 bases, with 10 bases between. The length of the CDR3 is 15 residues. This CDR3 is CASSLGTGPTDTQYF. Here the CDR3 DNA reads TGTGCCAGCAGCTTGGGTACAGGGCCCACAGATACGCAGTATTTT. The variable domain in full, with the rest retrieved from reference TRBV5-5 and TRBJ2-3, is DAGVTQSPTHLIKTRGQQVTLRCSPISGHKSVSWYQQVLGQGPQFIFQYYEKEERGRGNFPDRFSARQFPNYSSELNVNALLLGDSALYLCASSLGTGPTDTQYFGPGTRLTVL.

The CDR3 DNA reads TGTGCCAGCAGCTTAGGCTCACACCAATTTCGTCAGCCCCAGCATTTT. Its translation: CASSLGSHQFRQPQHF. The chain is built from TRBV7-8 and TRBJ1-5, with D unclear. V was shortened by 1 base and J by 6 bases, with 16 bases between the two germline ends. The CDR3 is 16 residues long. Germline CDR1 and CDR2: SGHVS and FQNEAQ.

The chain has TRBV27 and TRBJ2-6, with 10 bases matching TRBD1. The J segment lost 0 bases and the V segment lost 6 bases, leaving 5 bases of the junction unmatched. This CDR3 is 17 amino acids long. Germline V gene data show CDR1 as MNHEY and CDR2 as SMNVEV (reference sequence). The CDR3 sequence is CASRTWDRGSGANVLTF. CDR3 DNA: TGTGCCAGCAGGACCTGGGACAGGGGCTCTGGGGCCAACGTCCTGACTTTC. Combining the CDR3 with reference TRBV27 and TRBJ2-6 gives the whole variable domain EAQVTQNPRYLITVTGKKLTVTCSQNMNHEYMSWYRQDPGLGLRQIYYSMNVEVTDKGDVPEGYKVSRKEKRNFPLILESPSPNQTSLYFCASRTWDRGSGANVLTFGAGSRLTVL.

CDR3 region: CASSFFDSSYEQYF. Written as DNA, the CDR3 is TGTGCCAGCAGCTTCTTTGACAGTTCCTACGAGCAGTACTTC. The chain is built from TRBV7-3 and TRBJ2-7; tentatively, D is TRBD1 (5 bases). The CDR3 length is 14 residues. V shed 3 bases and J shed 1 base, with 10 bases lying between them. Germline-derived CDR1 and CDR2 are SGHTA and FQGTGA.

J is TRBJ2-7 and V is TRBV19, with a weak D call TRBD1 (5 bases). V was shortened by 8 bases and J by 2 bases, with 10 bases between the two germline ends. Looked up from germline, CDR1 is LNHDA and CDR2 is SQIVND (reference sequence). CDR3 size: 12 residues. In DNA form, the CDR3 reads TGTGCCAGTTCCCAAGGGGCCTACGAGCAGTACTTC. Translated, it gives CASSQGAYEQYF.

The chain links TRBV5-1 to TRBJ2-1; 12 positions match TRBD2. After removal of 4 bases from V and 4 bases from J, the junction contained 9 bases not matched to a gene. The CDR3 spans 17 residues. Germline lookup yields CDR1 SGHRS and CDR2 YFSETQ. CDR3 coding DNA: TGCGCCAGCAGCCAGCTAGCGGGAGGGCCAGTATACAATGAGCAGTTCTTC. This sequence encodes CASSQLAGGPVYNEQFF.

V and J are TRBV27 and TRBJ2-3; possible D gene TRBD2, 6 bases. The germline CDR1 and CDR2 sequences are MNHEY and SMNVEV (reference sequence). The CDR3 runs to 15 residues. Trimming took off 4 bases at V and 2 bases at J, with 13 bases between the two ends. CDR3 DNA sequence: TGTGCCAGCAGTTGGGGGGACTCCTTCACAGATACGCAGTATTTT. Encoded protein: CASSWGDSFTDTQYF.

The chain couples TRBV7-5 to TRBJ2-7; TRBD1, the table's D call, was not compared with the DNA. TRBV7-5 constitutes a pseudogene. The CDR3 has 16 residues. The DNA for the CDR3 is TGTGTCAGAAGCTTCCCCCCCCACAGGGCCCACTACGAGCAGTACTTC. Encoded protein: CVRSFPPHRAHYEQYF.

V is TRBV7-9 and J is TRBJ2-1; 9 positions match TRBD1. J lost 7 bases, V lost 3 bases, and 7 bases had no gene match. Germline V gene data show CDR1 as SEHNR and CDR2 as FQNEAQ (reference sequence). The CDR3 has 15 amino acids. The DNA for the CDR3 is TGTGCCAGCAGCTTCTGGGACAGGGCTGAGAATGAGCAGTTCTTC. Translation gives CASSFWDRAENEQFF.